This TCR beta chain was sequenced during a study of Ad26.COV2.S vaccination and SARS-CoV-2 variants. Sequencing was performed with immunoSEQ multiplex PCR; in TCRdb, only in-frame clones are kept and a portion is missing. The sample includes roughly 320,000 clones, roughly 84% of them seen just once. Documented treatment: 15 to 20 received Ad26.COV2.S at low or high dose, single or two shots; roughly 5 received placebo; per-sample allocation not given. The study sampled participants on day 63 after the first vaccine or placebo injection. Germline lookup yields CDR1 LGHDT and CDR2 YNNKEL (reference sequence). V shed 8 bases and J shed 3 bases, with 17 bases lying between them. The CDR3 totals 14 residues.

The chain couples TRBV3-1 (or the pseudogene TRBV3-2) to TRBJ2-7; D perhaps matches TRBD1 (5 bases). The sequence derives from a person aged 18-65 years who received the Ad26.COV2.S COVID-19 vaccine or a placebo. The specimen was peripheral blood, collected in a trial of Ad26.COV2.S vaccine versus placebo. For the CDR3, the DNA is TGTGCCAGCTCCAAAGGGGAAAGGTTCTACGAGCAGTACTTC. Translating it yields CASSKGERFYEQYF.